These T cell receptor beta chains were read from a single sample in a study of blood T cells in healthy people across ages. From the 5' RACE reads, TCRdb called clonotypes with MiXCR, one entry per CDR3 protein. The table lists around 1,600,000 distinct CDR3 sequences, 42% of them singletons, with under 5% in the top ten. Source material: blood. The origin of the receptors is a woman in her late teens or twenties in good health. The CDR3 runs from the conserved cysteine through the conserved F or W. D genes are given only for firm matches. The size of a clone is reported for some rows only, either as once, few or many, or as a class for expanded clones.

j_call	v_call	clone_size	d_call	cdr3_aa	cdr3_nt
TRBJ2-5	TRBV12-3/TRBV12-4	.	.	CASSDLGTVDWQYF	TGTGCCAGCAGCGATTTGGGGACTGTGGACTGGCAGTACTTC
TRBJ2-5	TRBV7-2	.	.	CASSQVEGYNEQYF	TGTGCCAGCAGCCAGGTAGAGGGTTACAATGAGCAGTACTTC
TRBJ1-2	TRBV20-1	few	TRBD1	CSARDREDYGYTF	TGCAGTGCTAGGGACAGGGAGGACTATGGCTACACCTTC
TRBJ2-7	TRBV6-6	.	.	CASRPTLAAPYEQYF	TGTGCCAGCAGACCAACGTTAGCTGCTCCGTATGAGCAGTACTTC
TRBJ1-5	TRBV12-3/TRBV12-4	.	TRBD1	CASSGSRGRGLKPQHF	TGTGCCAGCAGTGGGTCTAGGGGGCGCGGGCTTAAGCCCCAGCATTTT
TRBJ2-7	TRBV9	.	.	CASSVSTGPSYEQYF	TGTGCCAGCAGCGTGTCTACAGGACCCTCCTACGAGCAGTACTTC
TRBJ1-2	TRBV29-1	.	.	CSVEGRGIGYTF	TGCAGCGTTGAGGGCAGGGGAATTGGCTACACCTTC
TRBJ2-3	TRBV12-3/TRBV12-4	.	.	CASSLIAGRDTDTQYF	TGTGCCAGCAGTCTCATAGCAGGTCGAGACACAGATACGCAGTATTTT
TRBJ1-5	TRBV20-1	few	.	CSARGAGNQPQHF	TGCAGTGCTAGAGGCGCTGGGAATCAGCCCCAGCATTTT
TRBJ2-3	TRBV9	.	.	CASSESFNTDTQYF	TGTGCCAGCAGCGAGTCCTTCAACACAGATACGCAGTATTTT
TRBJ1-1	TRBV4-1	.	TRBD1	CASSRATGMNTEAFF	TGCGCCAGCAGCCGGGCGACAGGGATGAACACTGAAGCTTTCTTT
TRBJ1-4	TRBV14	few	.	CASSRAKGDTNEKLFF	TGTGCCAGCAGCCGCGCCAAGGGAGACACTAATGAAAAACTGTTTTTT
TRBJ2-2	TRBV15	.	TRBD2	CATSTDQLADISTGELFF	TGTGCCACCAGCACCGATCAACTAGCGGATATATCCACCGGGGAGCTGTTTTTT
TRBJ1-2	TRBV7-9	few	.	CASSLLELANYGYTF	TGTGCCAGCAGCTTACTTGAGTTAGCTAACTATGGCTACACCTTC
TRBJ2-1	TRBV11-2	few	TRBD2	CASRSLQPRGSYNEQFF	TGTGCCAGCCGCTCTCTTCAGCCACGCGGGAGCTACAATGAGCAGTTCTTC
TRBJ1-3	TRBV7-2	once	.	CASSLVAWLGENTIYF	TGTGCCAGCAGCTTAGTAGCGTGGCTCGGGGAAAACACCATATATTTT
TRBJ2-1	TRBV4-1	many	.	CASSQDSQEEGVRGAYNEQFF	TGCGCCAGCAGCCAAGATAGCCAGGAGGAAGGTGTCAGGGGTGCCTACAATGAGCAGTTCTTC
TRBJ2-1	TRBV27	.	TRBD2	CASSPRGAGVYNEQFF	TGTGCCAGCAGTCCTCGGGGAGCGGGGGTCTACAATGAGCAGTTCTTC
TRBJ2-1	TRBV20-1	.	TRBD2	CSAKGLNYNEQFF	TGCAGTGCTAAGGGACTAAACTACAATGAGCAGTTCTTC
TRBJ2-6	TRBV6-1	few	.	CASSEDGLGANVLTF	TGTGCCAGCAGTGAAGACGGGCTAGGGGCCAACGTCCTGACTTTC
TRBJ2-2	TRBV6-5	.	.	CASSYSIGSTGELFF	TGTGCCAGCAGTTACTCCATCGGTAGCACCGGGGAGCTGTTTTTT
TRBJ1-2	TRBV27	.	.	CASSETRAYGYTF	TGTGCCAGCAGTGAAACAAGGGCCTATGGCTACACCTTC
TRBJ2-4	TRBV27	.	.	CASQGAKNIQYF	TGTGCCAGCCAAGGAGCCAAAAACATTCAGTACTTC
TRBJ2-1	TRBV12-3/TRBV12-4	few	.	CASSGSRGGEQFF	TGTGCCAGCAGTGGAAGCAGGGGGGGTGAGCAGTTCTTC
TRBJ1-1	TRBV4-2	.	TRBD1	CASSQGDRGLTEAFF	TGTGCCAGCAGCCAAGGGGACAGGGGGTTAACTGAAGCTTTCTTT
TRBJ1-5	TRBV13	many	.	CASSLKGANQPQHF	TGTGCCAGCAGCTTAAAAGGCGCGAATCAGCCCCAGCATTTT
TRBJ2-2	TRBV20-1	.	TRBD2	CSARSSGSVKTGELFF	TGCAGTGCTAGGAGTAGCGGGAGTGTGAAGACCGGGGAGCTGTTTTTT
TRBJ1-1	TRBV3-1	few	.	CASSSIMGEAFF	TGTGCCAGCAGCTCTATTATGGGCGAAGCTTTCTTT
TRBJ2-1	TRBV6-2/TRBV6-3	.	TRBD2	CASSSGTRVEQFF	TGTGCCAGCAGTTCGGGGACTAGGGTTGAGCAGTTCTTC
TRBJ2-7	TRBV4-1	few	TRBD2	CASSQGILAGAYEQYF	TGCGCCAGCAGCCAAGGGATCCTAGCGGGGGCCTACGAGCAGTACTTC
TRBJ2-1	TRBV4-3	.	TRBD2	CASSQMFAGGSNEQFF	TGCGCCAGCAGCCAAATGTTTGCGGGAGGGTCCAATGAGCAGTTCTTC
TRBJ1-2	TRBV2	.	.	CASCGPAGTGYTF	TGTGCCAGCTGTGGGCCGGCCGGGACGGGCTACACCTTC
TRBJ2-3	TRBV14	.	.	CASSQDRPVNTQYF	TGTGCCAGCAGCCAAGATAGACCAGTGAATACGCAGTATTTT
TRBJ1-1	TRBV12-5	.	.	CASALTDRGTEAFF	TGTGCTAGTGCCCTGACGGATAGGGGCACTGAAGCTTTCTTT
TRBJ2-6	TRBV7-2	many	.	CASSLRVTGANVLTF	TGTGCCAGCAGCTTAAGGGTTACTGGGGCCAACGTCCTGACTTTC
TRBJ2-7	TRBV5-1	few	TRBD2	CASSPLTSGAYEQYF	TGCGCCAGCAGCCCATTGACTAGCGGGGCCTACGAGCAGTACTTC
TRBJ2-1	TRBV11-2	few	.	CASSFVVNEQFF	TGTGCCAGCAGCTTCGTGGTTAATGAGCAGTTCTTC
TRBJ1-3	TRBV14	.	TRBD1	CASSPMDRGINTIYF	TGTGCCAGCAGCCCGATGGACAGGGGAATTAACACCATATATTTT
TRBJ2-1	TRBV13	.	.	CASSLSQDTYNGQFF	TGTGCCAGCAGCTTAAGCCAGGACACCTACAATGGGCAGTTCTTC
TRBJ1-1	TRBV20-1	.	TRBD1	CSAVTGANTEAFF	TGCAGTGCCGTGACAGGGGCGAACACTGAAGCTTTCTTT
TRBJ2-1	TRBV27	many	.	CASSSRSSYNEQFF	TGTGCCAGCAGTTCTAGGAGCTCCTACAATGAGCAGTTCTTC
TRBJ1-2	TRBV28	few	.	CASSLGLPGYGYTF	TGTGCCAGCAGTTTAGGGCTACCTGGCTATGGTTACACCTTC
TRBJ2-1	TRBV20-1	few	TRBD2	CSARVPGLAWLEQFF	TGCAGTGCTAGAGTGCCGGGACTAGCTTGGCTTGAGCAGTTCTTC
TRBJ1-2	TRBV11-2	.	TRBD1	CASSLLGGGRPGYTF	TGTGCCAGCAGCTTACTAGGGGGCGGTCGTCCTGGCTACACCTTC
TRBJ1-2	TRBV12-3/TRBV12-4	.	.	CASSFSPGNGYTF	TGTGCCAGCAGTTTCTCTCCGGGGAATGGCTACACCTTC
TRBJ1-6	TRBV28	.	.	CASTITSHGSYNSPLHF	TGTGCCAGCACTATTACCTCCCATGGGTCGTATAATTCACCCCTCCACTTT
TRBJ1-2	TRBV3-1	few	.	CASSPSSPWIANYGYTF	TGTGCCAGCAGCCCCTCAAGCCCCTGGATCGCTAACTATGGCTACACCTTC
TRBJ1-2	TRBV2	.	.	CTSSEAPGVGYTF	TGTACCAGCAGTGAAGCACCGGGGGTTGGCTACACCTTC
TRBJ2-7	TRBV11-2	.	.	CASSSSIGTYNEQYF	TGTGCCAGCAGCTCCTCTATCGGTACCTACAATGAGCAGTACTTC
TRBJ2-4	TRBV6-1	.	.	CASSELKGVAKNIQYF	TGTGCCAGCAGTGAGCTGAAGGGGGTAGCCAAAAACATTCAGTACTTC
TRBJ2-7	TRBV20-1	once	TRBD1	CSATHRGIGYEQYF	TGCAGTGCTACCCACAGGGGCATTGGCTACGAACAGTACTTC
TRBJ2-7	TRBV20-1	.	TRBD2	CSARDLLGAGGNYEQYF	TGCAGTGCTAGAGATCTCTTGGGAGCGGGAGGCAACTACGAGCAGTACTTC
TRBJ2-7	TRBV7-2	.	TRBD1	CASSLARGTGVLPIYNEQYF	TGTGCCAGCAGCTTAGCCCGGGGGACAGGGGTCCTTCCTATCTACAATGAGCAGTACTTC